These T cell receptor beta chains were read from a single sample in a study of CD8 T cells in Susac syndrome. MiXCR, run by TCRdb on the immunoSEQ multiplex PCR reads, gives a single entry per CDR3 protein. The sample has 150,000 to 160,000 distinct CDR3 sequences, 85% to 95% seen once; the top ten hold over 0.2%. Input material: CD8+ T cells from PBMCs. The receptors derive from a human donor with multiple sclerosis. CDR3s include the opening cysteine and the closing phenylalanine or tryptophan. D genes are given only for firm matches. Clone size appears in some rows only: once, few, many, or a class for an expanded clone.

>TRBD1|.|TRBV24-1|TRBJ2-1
CATSARDRGFNEQFF
TGTGCCACCAGTGCCAGGGACAGGGGCTTTAATGAGCAGTTCTTC
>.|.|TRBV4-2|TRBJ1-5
CASGQGTEPQHF
TGTGCCAGCGGGCAGGGGACGGAGCCCCAGCATTTT
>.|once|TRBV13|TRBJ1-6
CASSFGGTFSPLHF
TGTGCCAGCAGCTTTGGGGGGACTTTTTCACCCCTCCACTTT
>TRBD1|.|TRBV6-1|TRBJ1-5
CASSEEDRGHQPQHF
TGTGCCAGCAGTGAAGAGGACAGGGGGCATCAGCCCCAGCATTTT
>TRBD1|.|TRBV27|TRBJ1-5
CASSSGQDNQPQHF
TGTGCCAGCAGTTCCGGACAGGACAATCAGCCCCAGCATTTT
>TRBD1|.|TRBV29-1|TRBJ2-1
CSVSTGGSYNEQFF
TGCAGCGTTTCAACAGGGGGCTCCTACAATGAGCAGTTCTTC
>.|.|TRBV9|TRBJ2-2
CASSATGGNTGELFF
TGTGCCAGCAGCGCTACTGGTGGGAACACCGGGGAGCTGTTTTTT
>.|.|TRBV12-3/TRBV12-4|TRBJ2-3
CASSFSGGEADTQYF
TGTGCCAGCAGTTTCTCGGGGGGCGAGGCAGATACGCAGTATTTT
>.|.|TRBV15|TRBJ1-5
CATSSAGQPQHF
TGTGCCACCAGCAGTGCCGGTCAGCCCCAGCATTTT
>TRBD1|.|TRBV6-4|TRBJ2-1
CASSDSSGTGAYNEQFF
TGTGCCAGCAGTGACTCATCCGGGACAGGAGCCTACAATGAGCAGTTCTTC
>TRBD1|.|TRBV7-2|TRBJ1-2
CASIPTGKYGYTF
TGTGCCAGCATCCCGACAGGGAAGTATGGCTACACCTTC
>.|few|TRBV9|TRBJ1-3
CASSGNTIYF
TGTGCCAGTTCGGGAAACACCATATATTTT
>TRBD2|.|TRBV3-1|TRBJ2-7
CASSQGYAKKAGGYEQYF
TGTGCCAGCAGCCAAGGTTATGCTAAGAAGGCGGGGGGTTACGAGCAGTACTTC
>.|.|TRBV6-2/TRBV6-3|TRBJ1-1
CASSFRATRSAEAFF
TGTGCCAGCAGCTTTCGGGCGACAAGATCTGCTGAAGCTTTCTTT
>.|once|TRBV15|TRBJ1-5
CATSPPGGPGDQPQHF
TGTGCCACCAGCCCCCCCGGGGGCCCCGGGGACCAGCCCCAGCATTTT
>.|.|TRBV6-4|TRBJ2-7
CASSGVGTPYEQYF
TGTGCCAGCAGTGGGGTAGGGACTCCTTACGAGCAGTACTTC
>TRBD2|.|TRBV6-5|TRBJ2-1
CASSYSTSGDNEQFF
TGTGCCAGCAGTTACTCGACTAGCGGCGACAATGAGCAGTTCTTC
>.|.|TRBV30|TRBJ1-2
CAWIPKGSYLDGYTF
TGTGCCTGGATCCCCAAGGGGAGCTATTTGGATGGCTACACCTTC
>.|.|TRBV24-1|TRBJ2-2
CATSDSEWNTGELFF
TGTGCCACCAGTGATTCCGAATGGAACACCGGGGAGCTGTTTTTT
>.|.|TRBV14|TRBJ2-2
CASSSGRYTGELFF
TGTGCCAGCAGCTCGGGTCGCTACACCGGGGAGCTGTTTTTT
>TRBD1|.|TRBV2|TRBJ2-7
CASRRGPTGTGTSYEQYF
TGTGCCAGCAGACGAGGGCCCACCGGGACAGGGACCTCCTACGAGCAGTACTTC
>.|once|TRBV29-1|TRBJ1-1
CSVRDGTEAFF
TGCAGTGTCAGGGATGGCACTGAAGCTTTCTTT
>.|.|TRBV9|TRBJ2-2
CASSVGDWSDTGELFF
TGTGCCAGCAGCGTAGGGGATTGGTCGGACACCGGGGAGCTGTTTTTT
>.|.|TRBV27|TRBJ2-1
CASSIDRYNEQFF
TGTGCCAGCAGTATCGACAGGTACAATGAGCAGTTCTTC
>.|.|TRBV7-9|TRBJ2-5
CASSRFSRQQETQYF
TGTGCCAGCAGCCGATTCTCCCGGCAGCAAGAGACCCAGTACTTC
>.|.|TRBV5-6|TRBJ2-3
CASSFVPGSEDTQYF
TGTGCCAGCAGCTTCGTCCCCGGGTCCGAGGATACGCAGTATTTT
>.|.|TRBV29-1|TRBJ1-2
CSVGTTNYGYTF
TGCAGCGTAGGGACAACTAACTATGGCTACACCTTC
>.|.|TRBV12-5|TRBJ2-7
CASGSGSALPTYF
TGTGCTAGTGGTTCCGGGTCTGCCCTGCCCACGTACTTC
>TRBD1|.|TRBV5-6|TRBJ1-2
CASSLGQGKFYGYTF
TGTGCCAGCAGCTTGGGACAGGGAAAATTCTATGGCTACACCTTC
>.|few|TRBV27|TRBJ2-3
CASSLPTDTQYF
TGTGCCAGCAGTTTGCCCACAGATACGCAGTATTTT
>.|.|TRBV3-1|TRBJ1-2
CASSQGRVGAYGYTF
TGTGCCAGCAGCCAGGGCCGGGTGGGGGCCTATGGCTACACCTTC
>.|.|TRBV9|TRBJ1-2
CASSVVAGNGYTF
TGTGCCAGCAGCGTAGTTGCCGGAAATGGCTACACCTTC
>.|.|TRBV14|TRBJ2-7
CASSQARGEQYF
TGTGCCAGCAGCCAAGCCCGAGGCGAGCAGTACTTC